Sequencing of this TCR beta chain was carried out in a study of T cells in Graves' hyperthyroidism and ophthalmopathy. Germline assignment: CDR1 DFQATT and CDR2 SNEGSKA (reference sequence). V shed 5 bases and J 4 bases; nucleotides not matched to a gene: 10. The CDR3 contains 15 residues. Amplified TCR beta CDR3 regions came from RNA transcripts. Using the HTBI primer set, a first-round RT-PCR was run on the TCR CDR3. Using its own MiXCR run on the multiplex PCR reads, TCRdb lists one record per CDR3 protein. The table has around 500,000 distinct CDR3 sequences, roughly an eighth seen once. A few counts support this clonotype. Patients were excluded because of uncontrolled infection, other autoimmune disease, pregnancy or lactation. More than 8 ml fresh peripheral blood yielded the PBMCs.

Sequencing input: blood. This chain links TRBV20-1 with TRBJ2-3; 9 bases are shared with TRBD1. The TCR sequence derives from a woman younger than 30 with Graves' hyperthyroidism. The CDR3 DNA reads TGCAGTGCTCCCCCGGGACAGGGAAGTTCAGATACGCAGTATTTT. Protein: CSAPPGQGSSDTQYF.